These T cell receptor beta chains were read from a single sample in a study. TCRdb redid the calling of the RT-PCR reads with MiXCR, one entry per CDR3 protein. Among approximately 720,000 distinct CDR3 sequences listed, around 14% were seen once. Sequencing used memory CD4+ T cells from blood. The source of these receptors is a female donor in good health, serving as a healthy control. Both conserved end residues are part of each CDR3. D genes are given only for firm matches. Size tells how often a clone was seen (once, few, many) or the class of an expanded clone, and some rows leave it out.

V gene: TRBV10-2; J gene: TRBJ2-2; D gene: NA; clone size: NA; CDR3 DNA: TGCGCCAGCATTGGTGGGACCAACACCGGGGAGCTGTTTTTT; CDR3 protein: CASIGGTNTGELFF
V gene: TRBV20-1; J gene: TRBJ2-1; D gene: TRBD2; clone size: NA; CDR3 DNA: TGCAGTGCTCCTCCCCGGACTAGCCACAATGAGCAGTTCTTC; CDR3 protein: CSAPPRTSHNEQFF
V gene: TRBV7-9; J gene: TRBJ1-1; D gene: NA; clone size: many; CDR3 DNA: TGTGCCAGCAGAGGTCTACCTACTGAAGCTTTCTTT; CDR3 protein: CASRGLPTEAFF
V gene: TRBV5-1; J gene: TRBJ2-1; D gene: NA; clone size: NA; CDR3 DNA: TGCGCCAGCAGCTGGGGGGCAGGGGGTTACAATGAGCAGTTCTTC; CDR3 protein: CASSWGAGGYNEQFF
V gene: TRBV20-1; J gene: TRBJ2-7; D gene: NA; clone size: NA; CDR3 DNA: TGCAGTGTGCTACCGGGGAGCGGGCGCTACGAGCAGTACTTC; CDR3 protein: CSVLPGSGRYEQYF
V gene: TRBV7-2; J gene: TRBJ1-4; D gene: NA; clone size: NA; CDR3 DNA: TGTGCCAGCAGCTTAGTCGGACAGACCCTTGAAAAACTGTTTTTT; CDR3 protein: CASSLVGQTLEKLFF
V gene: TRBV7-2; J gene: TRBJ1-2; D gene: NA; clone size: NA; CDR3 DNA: TGTGCCAGCAGCTTATATTCCCGAGGATATGGCTACACCTTC; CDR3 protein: CASSLYSRGYGYTF
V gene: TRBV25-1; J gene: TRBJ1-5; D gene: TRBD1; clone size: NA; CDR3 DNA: TGTGCCAGCAGTCCCGGGAGGGGGCCGAATCAGCCCCAGCATTTT; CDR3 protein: CASSPGRGPNQPQHF
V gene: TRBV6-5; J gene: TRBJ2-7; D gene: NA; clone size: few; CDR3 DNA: TGTGCCAGCAGTTACTCGACTGGCAACTACGAGCAGTACTTC; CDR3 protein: CASSYSTGNYEQYF
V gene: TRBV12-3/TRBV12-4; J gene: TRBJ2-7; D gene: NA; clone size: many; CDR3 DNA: TGTGCCAGCAGTTTGGACGGGGTTAACTACGAGCAGTACTTC; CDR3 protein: CASSLDGVNYEQYF
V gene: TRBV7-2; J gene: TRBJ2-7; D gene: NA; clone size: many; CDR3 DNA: TGTGCCAGCAGTCCTAGGCCACTGAAAGCCTACGAGCAGTACTTC; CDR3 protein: CASSPRPLKAYEQYF
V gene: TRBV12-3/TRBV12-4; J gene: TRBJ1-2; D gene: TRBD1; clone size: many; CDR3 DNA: TGTGCCAGCAGCCCCGGACAGGGCTCTGGCTACACCTTC; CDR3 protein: CASSPGQGSGYTF
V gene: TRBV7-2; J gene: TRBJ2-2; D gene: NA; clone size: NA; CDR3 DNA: TGTGCCAGCAGATTAGCGACAAGTAACACCGGGGAGCTGTTTTTT; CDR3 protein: CASRLATSNTGELFF
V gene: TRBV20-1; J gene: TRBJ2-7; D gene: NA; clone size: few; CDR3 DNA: TGCAGTGCTGCCCGGGCCTACGAGCAGTACTTC; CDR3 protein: CSAARAYEQYF
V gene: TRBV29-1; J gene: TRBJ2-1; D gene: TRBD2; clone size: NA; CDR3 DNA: TGCAGTGAACTGGAGAGCGGGAAACCAAATGAGCAGTTCTTC; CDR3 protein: CSELESGKPNEQFF
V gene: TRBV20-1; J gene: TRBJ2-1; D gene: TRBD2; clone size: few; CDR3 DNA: TGCAGTGCTAGAACACCTAGCGGGGGGTACAATGAGCAGTTCTTC; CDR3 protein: CSARTPSGGYNEQFF
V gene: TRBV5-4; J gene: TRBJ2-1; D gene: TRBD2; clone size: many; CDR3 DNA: TGTGCCAGCAGCGAATCGCCTAGCGGGAGCGATGAGCAGTTCTTC; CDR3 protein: CASSESPSGSDEQFF
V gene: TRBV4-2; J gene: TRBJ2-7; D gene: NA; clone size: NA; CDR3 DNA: TGTGCCAGCAGCCAAGGTCAGTGGAATACCTACGAGCAGTACTTC; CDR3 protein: CASSQGQWNTYEQYF
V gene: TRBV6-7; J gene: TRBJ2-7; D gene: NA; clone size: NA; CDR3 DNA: TGTGCCAGCAGCCACCCCCGGGACCGAGCCTACGAGCAGTACTTC; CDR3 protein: CASSHPRDRAYEQYF
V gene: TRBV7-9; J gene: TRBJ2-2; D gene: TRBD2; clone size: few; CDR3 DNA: TGTGCCAGCAGCATCACCCAGACTAGCGGGTCTCCTTCCGGGGAGCTGTTTTTT; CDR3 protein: CASSITQTSGSPSGELFF
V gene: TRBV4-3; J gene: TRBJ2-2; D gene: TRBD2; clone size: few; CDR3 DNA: TGCGCCAGCAGGACCCCCCTCGGGGGGGGTCGCGGGGAGCTGTTTTTT; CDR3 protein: CASRTPLGGGRGELFF
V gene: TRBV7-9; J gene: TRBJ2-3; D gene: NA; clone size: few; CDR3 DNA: TGTGCCAGCAGCTTAGAGGGTCTTTCAGATACGCAGTATTTT; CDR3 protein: CASSLEGLSDTQYF
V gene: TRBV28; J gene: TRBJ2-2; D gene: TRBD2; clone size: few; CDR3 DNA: TGTGCCAGCAGAAGACTGGCCGGGACTAGCGTTCTCGGGGAGCTGTTTTTT; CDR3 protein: CASRRLAGTSVLGELFF
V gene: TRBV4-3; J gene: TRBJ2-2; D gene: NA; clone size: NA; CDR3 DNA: TGCGCCAGCAGCCATGTCGACAGAGGGGAGCTGTTTTTT; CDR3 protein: CASSHVDRGELFF
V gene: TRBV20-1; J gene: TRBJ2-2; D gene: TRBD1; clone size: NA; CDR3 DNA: TGCAGTGCTAGTTTCCCGGGGACAGGGAAGAATGGGGAGCTGTTTTTT; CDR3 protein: CSASFPGTGKNGELFF
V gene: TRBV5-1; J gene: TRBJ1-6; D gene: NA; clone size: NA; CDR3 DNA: TGCGCCAGCAGCTTGGTTCAGCTGAATTCACCCCTCCACTTT; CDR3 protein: CASSLVQLNSPLHF
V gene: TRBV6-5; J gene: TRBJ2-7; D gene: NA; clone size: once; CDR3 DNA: TGTGCCAGCAGTTCAGACGACAAGGGGCTGAGATCCTACGAGCAGTACTTC; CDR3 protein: CASSSDDKGLRSYEQYF